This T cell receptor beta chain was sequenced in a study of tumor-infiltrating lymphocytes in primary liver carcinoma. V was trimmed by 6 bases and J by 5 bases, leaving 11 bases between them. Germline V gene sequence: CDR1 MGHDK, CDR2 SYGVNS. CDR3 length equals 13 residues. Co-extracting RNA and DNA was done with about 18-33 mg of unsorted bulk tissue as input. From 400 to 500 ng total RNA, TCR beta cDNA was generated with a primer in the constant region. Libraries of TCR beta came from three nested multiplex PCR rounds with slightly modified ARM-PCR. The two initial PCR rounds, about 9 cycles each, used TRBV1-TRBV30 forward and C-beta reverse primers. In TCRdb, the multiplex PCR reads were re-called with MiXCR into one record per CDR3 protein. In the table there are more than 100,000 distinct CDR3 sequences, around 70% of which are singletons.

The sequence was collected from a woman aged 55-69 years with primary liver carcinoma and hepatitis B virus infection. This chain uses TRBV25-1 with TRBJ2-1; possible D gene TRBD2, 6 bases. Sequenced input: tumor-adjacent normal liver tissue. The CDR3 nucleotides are TGTGCCAGCAGCGGGAGAGGCCACAATGAGCAGTTCTTC. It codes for CASSGRGHNEQFF.